This TCR beta chain comes out of a study of T cell repertoires in cytomegalovirus infection. Turning to this clonotype: Its antigen is still unknown.

Trimming cost V 5 bases and J 0 bases, with 11 bases left between them. This CDR3 has 15 residues. The V gene's germline CDR1 is SEHNR and CDR2 FQNEAQ (reference sequence). A single record per CDR3 protein comes from TCRdb applying MiXCR to the reads. The sample has about 230,000 distinct CDR3 sequences; roughly 20% are singletons. The study's findings and limits: Cumulative frequency (of public TCR beta family members) identified carriers of CMV plus the relevant HLA.

The V gene is TRBV7-9, the J gene TRBJ1-5; D is uncertain. Sequencing was carried out using CD8+ T cells from PBMCs. This TCR was sampled from a human donor in good health (CMV status not recorded). Some clones in this sample may be carry-over from other donors' samples. The CDR3 here is CASSRGPGSNQPQHF. In DNA, the CDR3 is TGTGCCAGCAGCAGAGGTCCGGGTAGCAATCAGCCCCAGCATTTT.